This TCR beta chain was recorded in a study of blood T cell repertoires in COVID-19. Study details: COVID-19 samples from acute and convalescent phases originated in the United States, Italy and Spain. Sources were T cells, B-cell-depleted T cells, or PBMCs; the material itself was cDNA or gDNA.

The germline V and J ends were trimmed by 3 bases and 1 base, with 16 bases remaining between them. This CDR3 region has 17 residues. Germline assignment: CDR1 SGHRS and CDR2 YFSETQ. In the original analysis: By means of reference gene primer amplification, nucleated cell counts were estimated. The data were produced by immunoSEQ multiplex PCR, yet TCRdb's version contains in-frame clones alone and is incomplete. V and J calls and clone size are copied from that table; D and trimming were computed from the DNA. The sample comprises more than 100,000 clones, around 85% of which are singletons, and about a sixth rests with the top ten.

This rearrangement joins TRBV5-1 to TRBJ2-2, with D possibly being TRBD1 (6 bases). The sequence was collected from a woman older than 75 with acute or convalescent COVID-19. The sample consisted of peripheral blood. In DNA, the CDR3 is TGCGCCAGCAGCTCCTACCCTACAGGGATGAACACCGGGGAGCTGTTTTTT. This encodes CASSSYPTGMNTGELFF.